The clone carrying this T cell receptor (beta chain) was observed a few times. Antigen unknown. The record originates from a study of shared clonotypes between healthy human individuals. Study-wide results and limits: Researchers sampled only blood; tissue repertoires likely differ.

Assay execution proceeded at the deep level. Source study methods: Junction-only immunoSEQ sequences carried no quality scores, so filtering differed. Clones were sequenced by immunoSEQ multiplex PCR, and TCRdb holds only the in-frame ones, with some missing. That table supplies the V and J calls and clone size; D and trimming were determined from the DNA. The sample carries 400,000 to 500,000 clones, 70% to 80% recorded once. Adults of Caucasian background living in Nashville, Tennessee made up all donors. Germline values: CDR1 GTSNPN, CDR2 SVGIG (reference sequence). The CDR3 has 12 residues. The V end lost 7 bases, the J end lost 4 bases, and 13 bases lay between the germline ends.

The clonotype was recovered from a woman aged 40-49 years in good health. Some clones in this sample may be carry-over from other donors' samples. V usage is TRBV30 and J usage is TRBJ1-1; D not certain. Source material: PBMCs. In nucleotides, the CDR3 is TGTGCCTCCCAACGCGGGTCCACTGAAGCTTTCTTT. The encoded protein is CASQRGSTEAFF.